The TCR beta chain under discussion was sequenced for a study of blood T cells in healthy people across ages. Points from the study as a whole: Higher diversity, along with more naive CD4+ cells, distinguished long-lived donors from aged donors.

This clonotype was seen a handful of times. What it binds is not known. Sample-barcoded 5' priming and a J-beta primer mix drove a second PCR of roughly 7 to 11 cycles. TCRdb used MiXCR to reprocess the 5' RACE reads, holding one entry per CDR3 protein. Of about 690,000 distinct CDR3 sequences listed, roughly 41% were seen once; the top ten hold approximately 31%. The CDR3 covers 16 residues. CDR1 and CDR2 from the germline V gene are MNHEY and SMNVEV (reference sequence). V gave up 5 bases and J gave up 4 bases; unmatched junction bases: 9. Sequences were obtained from blood. The sequence was obtained from a man older than 75 in good health. The chain recombines TRBV27 with TRBJ2-7, with 12 bases matching TRBD2. CDR3 region: CASSPGASGRVYEQYF. The CDR3 DNA is TGTGCCAGCAGTCCCGGGGCTAGCGGGAGGGTGTACGAGCAGTACTTC.